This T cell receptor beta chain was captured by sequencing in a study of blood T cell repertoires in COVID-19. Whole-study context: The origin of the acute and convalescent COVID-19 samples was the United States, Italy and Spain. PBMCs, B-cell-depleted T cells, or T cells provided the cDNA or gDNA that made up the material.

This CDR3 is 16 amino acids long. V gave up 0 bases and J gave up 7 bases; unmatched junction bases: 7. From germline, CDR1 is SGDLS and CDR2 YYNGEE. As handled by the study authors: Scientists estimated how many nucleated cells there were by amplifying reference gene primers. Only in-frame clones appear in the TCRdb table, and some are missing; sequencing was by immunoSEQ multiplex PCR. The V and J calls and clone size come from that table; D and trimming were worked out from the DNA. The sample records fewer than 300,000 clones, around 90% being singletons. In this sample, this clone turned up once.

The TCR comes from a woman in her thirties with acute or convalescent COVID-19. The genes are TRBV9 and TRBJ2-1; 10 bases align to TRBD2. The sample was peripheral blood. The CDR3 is CASSVGPAGGVNEQFF. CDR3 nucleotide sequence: TGTGCCAGCAGCGTAGGACCAGCGGGAGGGGTGAATGAGCAGTTCTTC.